The text below deals with one T cell receptor beta chain. Its specificity is unknown. There were likely unrecorded immune exposures, though donors were nominally healthy when sampled. These data originate in a study of cytomegalovirus exposure and HLA in healthy donors. Overall study context: A prior analysis found fewer than 120 million unique TCR beta sequences from 150 million to 200 million T cells.

The CDR3 sequence is 15 residues long. The V and J ends lost 5 bases and 8 bases respectively, with 18 bases between them. Looked up from germline, CDR1 is SGHVS and CDR2 is FNYEAQ. The primer mix had 60 Vbeta and 13 Jbeta primers. Libraries were prepared by immunoSEQ multiplex PCR; TCRdb keeps only in-frame clonotypes and omits some of them. The top ten clones hold around 6.6% of a sample with 130,000 or so clones, just under 75% of them seen once. Study-wide findings and caveats: Analyses of presence and absence presupposed an approximately uniform sequencing depth across donors. By HLA locus, TCR association rates varied in a later analysis, with DRB1 showing the most and HLA-C the fewest.

This chain uses TRBV7-6 with TRBJ1-4; D is possibly TRBD1 (6 bases). The sequenced sample consisted of PBMCs. This sequence was found in a man aged 40-55 years in good health and CMV-seropositive. CDR3 in amino acids: CASSPLAGTKEKLFF. The CDR3 nucleotides are TGTGCCAGCAGCCCTCTGGCAGGGACAAAAGAAAAACTGTTTTTT.